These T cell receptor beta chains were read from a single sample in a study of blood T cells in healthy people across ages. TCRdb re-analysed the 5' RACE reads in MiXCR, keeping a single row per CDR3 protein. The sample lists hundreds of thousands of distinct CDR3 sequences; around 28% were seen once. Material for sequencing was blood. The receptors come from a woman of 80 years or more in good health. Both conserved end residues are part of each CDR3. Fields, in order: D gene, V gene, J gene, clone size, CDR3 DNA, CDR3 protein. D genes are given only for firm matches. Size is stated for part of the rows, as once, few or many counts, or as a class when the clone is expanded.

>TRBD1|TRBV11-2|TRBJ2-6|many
TGTGCCAGCAGCTACTTAGGGTGGCGGCTGGGACAGGGAAAGATTTCTGGGGCCAACGTCCTGACTTTC
CASSYLGWRLGQGKISGANVLTF
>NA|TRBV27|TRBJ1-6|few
TGTGCCAGCAGTTTATCCCAGACCGGCTCCTATAATTCACCCCTCCACTTT
CASSLSQTGSYNSPLHF
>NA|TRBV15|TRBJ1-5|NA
TGTGCCACCAGTGAAGGACAGCCTAGCAATCAGCCCCAGCATTTT
CATSEGQPSNQPQHF
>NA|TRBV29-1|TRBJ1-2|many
TGCAGCGTCGGGGCCGGTGCAAACTATGGCTACACCTTC
CSVGAGANYGYTF
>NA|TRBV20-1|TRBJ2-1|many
TGCAGTGCTAGAGTCGGGGGCAGCCTCTCCTACAATGAGCAGTTCTTC
CSARVGGSLSYNEQFF
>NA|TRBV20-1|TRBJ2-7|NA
TGCAGTGGGAGGTACACCTATTTCGAGCAGTACTTC
CSGRYTYFEQYF
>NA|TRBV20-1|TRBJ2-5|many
TGCAGTGCTAGAGAGGTGTATCTAGAGACCCAGTACTTC
CSAREVYLETQYF
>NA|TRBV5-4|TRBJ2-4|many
TGTGCCAGCAGCTTGGGTGCGCCGGGCACTAACATTCAGTACTTC
CASSLGAPGTNIQYF
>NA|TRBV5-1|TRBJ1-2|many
TGCGCCAGCAGCGCTGGACACAGCTATGGCTACACCTTC
CASSAGHSYGYTF
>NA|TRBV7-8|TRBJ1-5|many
TGTGCCAGCAGCTTAGAGTCCGGGACGGTAAATCAGCCCCAGCATTTT
CASSLESGTVNQPQHF
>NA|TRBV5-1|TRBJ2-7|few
TGCGCCAGCAGCTCCGGGGTACCCCCCTACGAGCAGTACTTC
CASSSGVPPYEQYF
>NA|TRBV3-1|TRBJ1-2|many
TGTGCCAGCAGCCAATACTTACCGAGAACTAACTATGGCTACACCTTC
CASSQYLPRTNYGYTF
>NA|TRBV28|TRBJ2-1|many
TGTGCCAGCAGCCCCAGGGTAACGCAGTTCTTC
CASSPRVTQFF
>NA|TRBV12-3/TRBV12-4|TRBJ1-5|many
TGTGCCAGCAGCGCGAGTAGCAATCAGCCCCAGCATTTT
CASSASSNQPQHF
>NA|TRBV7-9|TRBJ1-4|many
TGTGCCAGCAGCTTAGTGGGACAACCTAATGAAAAACTGTTTTTT
CASSLVGQPNEKLFF
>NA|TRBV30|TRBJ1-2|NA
TGTGCCTGTAAGCTGGATAGGAACTATGGCTACACCTTC
CACKLDRNYGYTF
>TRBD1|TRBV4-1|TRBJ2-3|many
TGCGCCAGCAGCCATTCGGGACAGGGCACAGATACGCAGTATTTT
CASSHSGQGTDTQYF
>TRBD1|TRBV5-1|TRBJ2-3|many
TGCGCCAGCAGCCCGGGACAGGGTGATACGCAGTATTTT
CASSPGQGDTQYF
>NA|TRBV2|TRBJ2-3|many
TGTGCCAGCAACAGCGGGCTTAGCACAGATACGCAGTATTTT
CASNSGLSTDTQYF
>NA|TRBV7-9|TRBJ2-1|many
TGTGCCAGCAGCTTAGCAGGGGGGGTACTGTCCTACAATGAGCAGTTCTTC
CASSLAGGVLSYNEQFF
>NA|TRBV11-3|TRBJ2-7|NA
TGTGCCGGCAGCTTTACATCCTACGAGCAGTACTTC
CAGSFTSYEQYF
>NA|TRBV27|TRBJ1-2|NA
TGTGCCAGCAGTTTGAGCAGATCGCACTATGGCTACACCTTC
CASSLSRSHYGYTF
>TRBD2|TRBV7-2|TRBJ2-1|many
TGTGCCAGCAGCCCCTATTATGTGCGGGGGAATGAGCAGTTCTTC
CASSPYYVRGNEQFF
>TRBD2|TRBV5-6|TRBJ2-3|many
TGTGCCAGCAGCTTGGTGGCTAGCGGGGGCCTCACAGATACGCAGTATTTT
CASSLVASGGLTDTQYF
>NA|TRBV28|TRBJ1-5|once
TGTACCAGCAGTAGAGGCCGGTTTACAGGGAATCAGCCCCAGCATTTT
CTSSRGRFTGNQPQHF
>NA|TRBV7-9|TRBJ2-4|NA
TGTGCCAGCAGCTTACAGGGGGGCAAGGACATTCAGTACTTC
CASSLQGGKDIQYF
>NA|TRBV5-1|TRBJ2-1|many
TGCGCCAGCAGCCCCAGGAGCTACAATGAGCAGTTCTTC
CASSPRSYNEQFF
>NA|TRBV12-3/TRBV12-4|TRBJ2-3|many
TGTGCCAGCAGTCGACTAGGCACAGATACGCAGTATTTT
CASSRLGTDTQYF
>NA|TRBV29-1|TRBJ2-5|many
TGCAGCGTATTCTATGGGTCGGAGACCCAGTACTTC
CSVFYGSETQYF
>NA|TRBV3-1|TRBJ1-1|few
TGTGCCAGCAGCGATACTAAGGACACTGAAGCTTTCTTT
CASSDTKDTEAFF
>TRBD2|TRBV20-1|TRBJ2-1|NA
TGCAGTGCTAGAGGAGGACTAGCGGGATCCCTCTCCTACAATGAGCAGTTCTTC
CSARGGLAGSLSYNEQFF
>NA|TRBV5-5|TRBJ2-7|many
TGTGCCAGCAGCTTAGGGGGTTTCGCCTACGAGCAGTACTTC
CASSLGGFAYEQYF
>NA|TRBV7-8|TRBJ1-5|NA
TGTGCCAGCAGCTTACTCGGCAGCTATAATCAGCCCCAGCATTTT
CASSLLGSYNQPQHF
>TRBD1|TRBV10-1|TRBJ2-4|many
TGCGCCAGCAGTGTGGGACAGGGAACCAAAAACATTCAGTACTTC
CASSVGQGTKNIQYF
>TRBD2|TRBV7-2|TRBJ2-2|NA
TGTGCCAGCAGCTTAAATTGGGGAGGGCGGGAGCTGTTTTTT
CASSLNWGGRELFF
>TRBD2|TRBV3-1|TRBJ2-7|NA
TGTGCCAGCAGCCGAAGACTAGCGGGGGGGGACGAGCAGTACTTC
CASSRRLAGGDEQYF
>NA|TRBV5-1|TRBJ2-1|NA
TGCGCCAGCAGTCCCCGGCCGGGGAACTCCTACAATGAGCAGTTCTTC
CASSPRPGNSYNEQFF
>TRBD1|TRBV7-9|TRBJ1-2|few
TGTGCCAGCAGCAGGGGACAGAGGGACTATGGCTACACCTTC
CASSRGQRDYGYTF
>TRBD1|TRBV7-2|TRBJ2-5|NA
TGTGCCTCTAACCCGGGACAGCTTCAAGAGACCCAGTACTTC
CASNPGQLQETQYF
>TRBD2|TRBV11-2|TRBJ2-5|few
TGTGCCAGCAGCCCTGTAGCGGGGGGGCAAGAGACCCAGTACTTC
CASSPVAGGQETQYF
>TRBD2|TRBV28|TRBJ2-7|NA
TGTGCCAGCAGTATTTACCCTAGCGGGGGGGCCAGGGAGCAGTACTTC
CASSIYPSGGAREQYF
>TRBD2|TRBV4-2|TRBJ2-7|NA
TGTGCCAGCAGCCAGGGACTAGCGGCATACAATGAGCAGTACTTC
CASSQGLAAYNEQYF
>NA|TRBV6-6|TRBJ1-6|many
TGTGCCAGCACTGTGGTTGGGGCAGGGGATTCACCCCTCCACTTT
CASTVVGAGDSPLHF
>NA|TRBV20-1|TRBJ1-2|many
TGCAGTGCTAGCGTAAGGGACCTCTATGGCTACACCTTC
CSASVRDLYGYTF
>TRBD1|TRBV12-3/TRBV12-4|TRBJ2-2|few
TGTGCCAGCAGTTTCGGACAGGGAGGAAACACCGGGGAGCTGTTTTTT
CASSFGQGGNTGELFF
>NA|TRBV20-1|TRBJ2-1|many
TGCAGTGCTAGAGTCCAGGGGGACTCGGACAATGAGCAGTTCTTC
CSARVQGDSDNEQFF
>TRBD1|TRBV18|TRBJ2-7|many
TGTGCCAGCTCACCACAGCAGGGGGTGAAAATCGAGCAGTACTTC
CASSPQQGVKIEQYF
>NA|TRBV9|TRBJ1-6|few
TGTGCCAGCAGCCCTCGGACCGATAATTCACCCCTCCACTTT
CASSPRTDNSPLHF
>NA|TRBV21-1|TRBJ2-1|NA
TGTGCCAGCAGCAAACGGCCGGAAGAGGGAACCTCCTACAATGAGCAGTCCTTC
CASSKRPEEGTSYNEQSF
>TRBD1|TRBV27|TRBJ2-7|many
TGTGCCAGCAGTCAACTGGGACAGGGCTCCTACGAGCAGTACTTC
CASSQLGQGSYEQYF
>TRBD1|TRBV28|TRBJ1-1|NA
TGTGCCAGCAGTTCCACAGGGGGCCCGAACACTGAAGCTTTCTTT
CASSSTGGPNTEAFF
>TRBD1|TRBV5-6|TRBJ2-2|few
TGTGCCAGCAGCCTGATCGGGACAGGGGGGACCGGGGAGCTGTTTTTT
CASSLIGTGGTGELFF
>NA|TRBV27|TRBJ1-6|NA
TGTGCCAGCAGACTCAAGTACGGCAGCTCCTATAATTCACCCCTCCACTTT
CASRLKYGSSYNSPLHF
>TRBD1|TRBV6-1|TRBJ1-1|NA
TGTGCCAGCAGTCCCCGGACAGGGGTAGGGACTGAAGCTTTCTTT
CASSPRTGVGTEAFF
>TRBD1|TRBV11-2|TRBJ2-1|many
TGTGCCAGCAGCTTACTTGCTGGACAGGGGTCCTACAATGAGCAGTTCTTC
CASSLLAGQGSYNEQFF
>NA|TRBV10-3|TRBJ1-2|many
TGTGCCATCAGTGGAGGGGGGTATGGCTACACCTTC
CAISGGGYGYTF
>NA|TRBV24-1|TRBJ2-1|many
TGTGCCACCAGTGAATACAATGAGCAGTTCTTC
CATSEYNEQFF
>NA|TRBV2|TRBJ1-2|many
TGTGCCAGCAGTGAAGCCGTGTCAGCGGCTGGCTACACCTTC
CASSEAVSAAGYTF
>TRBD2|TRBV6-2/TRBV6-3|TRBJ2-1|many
TGTGCCAGCAGCTCCGGGACTAGCCTCAATGAGCAGTTCTTC
CASSSGTSLNEQFF